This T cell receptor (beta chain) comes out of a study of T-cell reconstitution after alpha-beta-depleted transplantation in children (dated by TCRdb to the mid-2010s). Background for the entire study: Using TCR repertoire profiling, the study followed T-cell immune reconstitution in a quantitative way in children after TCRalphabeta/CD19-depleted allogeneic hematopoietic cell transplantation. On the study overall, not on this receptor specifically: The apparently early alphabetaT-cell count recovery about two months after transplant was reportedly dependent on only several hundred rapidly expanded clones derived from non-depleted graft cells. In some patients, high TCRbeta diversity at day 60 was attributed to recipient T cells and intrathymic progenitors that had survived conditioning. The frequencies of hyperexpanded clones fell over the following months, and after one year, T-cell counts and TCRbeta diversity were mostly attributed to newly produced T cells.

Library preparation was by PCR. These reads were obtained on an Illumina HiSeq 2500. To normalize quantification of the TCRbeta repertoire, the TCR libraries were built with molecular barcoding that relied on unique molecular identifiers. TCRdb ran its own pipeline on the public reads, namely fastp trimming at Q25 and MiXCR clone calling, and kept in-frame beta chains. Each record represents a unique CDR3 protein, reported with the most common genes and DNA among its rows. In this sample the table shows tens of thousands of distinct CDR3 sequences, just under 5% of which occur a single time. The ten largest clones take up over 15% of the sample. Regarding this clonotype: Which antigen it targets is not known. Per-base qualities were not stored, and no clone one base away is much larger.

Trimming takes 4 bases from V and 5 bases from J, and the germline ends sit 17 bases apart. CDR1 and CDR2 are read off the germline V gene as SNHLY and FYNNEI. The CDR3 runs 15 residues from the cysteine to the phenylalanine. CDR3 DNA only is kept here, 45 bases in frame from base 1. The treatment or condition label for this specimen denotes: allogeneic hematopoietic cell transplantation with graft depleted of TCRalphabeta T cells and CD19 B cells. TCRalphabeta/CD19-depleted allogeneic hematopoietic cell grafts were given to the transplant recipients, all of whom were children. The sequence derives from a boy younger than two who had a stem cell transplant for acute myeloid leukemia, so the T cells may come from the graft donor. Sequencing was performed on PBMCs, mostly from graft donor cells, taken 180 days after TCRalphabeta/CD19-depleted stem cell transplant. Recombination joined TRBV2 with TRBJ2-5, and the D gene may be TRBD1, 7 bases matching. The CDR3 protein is CASSGGTDWWETQYF. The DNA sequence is TGTGCCAGCAGTGGCGGGACAGATTGGTGGGAGACCCAGTACTTC.